The 10 T cell receptor beta chains below come from one sample, sequenced in a study of T cells after yellow fever vaccination. MiXCR was run by TCRdb on the 5' RACE reads, yielding one entry per CDR3 protein. The data show hundreds of thousands of distinct CDR3 sequences, about 12% seen once. The sample was PBMCs, taken on the day of the yellow fever booster vaccination. These receptors all come from a man aged 25-40 years who received the YFV17D yellow fever vaccine.

The chain carries TRBV11-2 and TRBJ2-1; no firm D call. Germline V gene lookup returns CDR1 SGHAT and CDR2 FQNNGV. The CDR3 length is 15 residues. V shed 1 base and J shed 5 bases, with 12 bases lying between them. Here the CDR3 DNA reads TGTGCCAGCAGCTTAGTCGGTGGGCCCAACAATGAGCAGTTCTTC. This codes for CASSLVGGPNNEQFF.

The V call is TRBV6-2 or TRBV6-3, the J call TRBJ2-7; tentative D call: TRBD2 (6 bases). Deletions cut 6 bases from V and 3 bases from J, with 18 bases between. The CDR3 runs 15 residues. Germline assignment: CDR1 MNHEY and CDR2 SVGEGT. The chain's CDR3 is CASSAFGTSRYEQYF. CDR3 coding DNA: TGTGCCAGCAGCGCCTTCGGGACTTCACGCTACGAGCAGTACTTC.

The table lists this clonotype with many counts. This sequence joins TRBV20-1 and TRBJ2-5; tentatively, D is TRBD1 (6 bases). The CDR3 has 13 amino acids. Germline V gene data show CDR1 as DFQATT and CDR2 as SNEGSKA (reference sequence). V was trimmed by 2 bases and J by 5 bases, leaving 12 bases between them. The CDR3 protein is CSARTRQEETQYF. Here the CDR3 DNA reads TGCAGTGCTAGAACCAGACAGGAGGAGACCCAGTACTTC.

The rearrangement joins TRBV10-3 to TRBJ2-1, with D perhaps TRBD1 (7 bases). Trimming took 0 bases from V and 0 from J, leaving 30 bases between them. The CDR3 totals 23 residues. The germline CDR1 and CDR2 sequences are ENHRY and SYGVKD. CDR3 sequence reads: CAISESKGQPNRLGGSSYNEQFF. The CDR3 DNA follows: TGTGCCATCAGTGAGTCGAAGGGACAGCCCAACCGCCTGGGGGGTAGCTCCTACAATGAGCAGTTCTTC.

This clonotype has a handful of counts. J is TRBJ1-4 and V is TRBV11-2, with unresolved D. Germline values: CDR1 SGHAT, CDR2 FQNNGV. The CDR3 contains 22 residues. Trimming removed 1 base from V and 0 bases from J, with 27 bases in between. For the CDR3, the DNA is TGTGCCAGCAGCTTAGTCTCCCGCCTTGGCAGGCCGCGTACTCCAACTAATGAAAAACTGTTTTTT. Translating gives CASSLVSRLGRPRTPTNEKLFF.

This rearrangement joins TRBV11-2 to TRBJ2-2, with D unresolved. Trimming cost V 2 bases and J 6 bases, with 7 bases left between them. Germline V gene sequence: CDR1 SGHAT, CDR2 FQNNGV. This CDR3 comprises 13 residues. CDR3 DNA: TGTGCCAGCAGCTTAAATCTATCCGGGGAGCTGTTTTTT. It yields the protein CASSLNLSGELFF.

V is TRBV28 and J is TRBJ2-5; 12 bases are a match to TRBD2. Unmatched junction bases numbered 7, after V lost 6 bases and J lost 5 bases. The CDR3 has 15 residues. The germline V gene has CDR1 MDHEN and CDR2 SYDVKM. The CDR3 nucleotides are TGTGCCAGCAGCACGACTAGCGGGAGAGGTGAGACCCAGTACTTC. Its protein product is CASSTTSGRGETQYF.

This clonotype was observed at least ten times. V and J are TRBV28 and TRBJ2-7; 9 bases are a match to TRBD1. Germline V lookup: CDR1 MDHEN, CDR2 SYDVKM. J was trimmed by 3 bases and V by 8 bases; bases with no gene match: 2. This CDR3 is 12 amino acids long. The CDR3, as DNA: TGTGCCAGCTGGGACAGGGACTACGAGCAGTACTTC. This sequence encodes CASWDRDYEQYF.

The count of this clonotype is one. This chain uses TRBV4-2 with TRBJ2-2; 7 nucleotides match TRBD1. V gave up 10 bases and J gave up 5 bases; unmatched junction bases: 25. Germline values: CDR1 LGHNA, CDR2 YNFKEQ. The CDR3 is made up of 19 amino acids. Here the CDR3 DNA reads TGTGCCATGGGCCCCGGGCTAGGGGGCGCAGTTTTTCGTACCGGGGAGCTGTTTTTT. Translation gives CAMGPGLGGAVFRTGELFF.

The chain employs TRBV4-3 and TRBJ2-1; 10 positions match TRBD2. J lost 7 bases, V lost 4 bases, and 10 bases had no gene match. CDR3 size: 16 residues. CDR1 LGHNA and CDR2 YSLEER come from the germline V gene. This CDR3 is CASSPRLAGWGNEQFF. CDR3 sequence (DNA): TGCGCCAGCAGCCCGCGACTAGCGGGTTGGGGGAATGAGCAGTTCTTC.